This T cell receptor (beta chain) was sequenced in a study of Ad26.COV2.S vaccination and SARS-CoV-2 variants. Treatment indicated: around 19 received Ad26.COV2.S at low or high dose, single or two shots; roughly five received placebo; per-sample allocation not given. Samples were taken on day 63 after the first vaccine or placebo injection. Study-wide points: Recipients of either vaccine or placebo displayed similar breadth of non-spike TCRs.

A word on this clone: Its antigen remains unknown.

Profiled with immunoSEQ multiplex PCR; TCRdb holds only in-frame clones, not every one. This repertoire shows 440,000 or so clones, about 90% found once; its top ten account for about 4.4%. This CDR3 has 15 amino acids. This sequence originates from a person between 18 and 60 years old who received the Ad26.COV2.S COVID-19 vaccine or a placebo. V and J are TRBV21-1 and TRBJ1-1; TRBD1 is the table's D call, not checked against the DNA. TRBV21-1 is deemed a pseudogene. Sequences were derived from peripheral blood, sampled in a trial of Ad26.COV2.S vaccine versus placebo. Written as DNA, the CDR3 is TGTGCCAGCAGCAAACTTATCAGGGGAGAAACTGAAGCTTTCTTT. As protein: CASSKLIRGETEAFF.